This T cell receptor beta chain was retrieved from a study of T cell repertoires and Cas9 in healthy adults. The assay was immunoSEQ multiplex PCR, and TCRdb's table has in-frame clones only and misses some. The data contain 22,000 or so clones, 80% to 95% of them singletons. In germline, CDR1 is SNHLY, CDR2 FYNNEI. The CDR3 sequence is 16 residues long. V was trimmed by 1 base and J by 2 bases, leaving 13 bases between them. J is TRBJ2-3 and V is TRBV2; D could derive from TRBD1 or TRBD2 (6 bases each). The receptor's source is a human donor in good health. The specimen was CD4+ effector T cells (CD127+, CD25-, CD137-, CD154-) from PBMCs; culture status not recorded. CDR3 nucleotide sequence: TGTGCCAGCAGTGAAGGGAGGGGGGTCTTCACAGATACGCAGTATTTT. Protein product: CASSEGRGVFTDTQYF.